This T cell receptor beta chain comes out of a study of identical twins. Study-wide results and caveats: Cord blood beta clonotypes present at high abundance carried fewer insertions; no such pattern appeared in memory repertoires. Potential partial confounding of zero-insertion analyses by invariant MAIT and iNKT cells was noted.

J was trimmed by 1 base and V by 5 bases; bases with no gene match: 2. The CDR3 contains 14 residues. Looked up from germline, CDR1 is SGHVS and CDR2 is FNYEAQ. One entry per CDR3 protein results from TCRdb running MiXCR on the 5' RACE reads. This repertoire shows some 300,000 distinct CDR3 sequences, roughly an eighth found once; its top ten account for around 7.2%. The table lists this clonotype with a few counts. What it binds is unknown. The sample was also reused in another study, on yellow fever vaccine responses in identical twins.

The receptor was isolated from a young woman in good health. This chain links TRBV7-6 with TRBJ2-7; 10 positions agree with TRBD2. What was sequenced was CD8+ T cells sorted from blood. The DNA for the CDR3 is TGTGCCAGCAGCCCGACTAGCGGGTCCTACGAGCAGTACTTC. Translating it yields CASSPTSGSYEQYF.